This TCR beta chain was found in a study of blood T cell repertoires in COVID-19. Study context: The origin of the acute and convalescent COVID-19 samples was the United States, Italy and Spain. PBMCs, B-cell-depleted T cells, or T cells provided the cDNA or gDNA that made up the material.

The CDR3 has 16 residues. V shed 0 bases and J 8 bases; nucleotides not matched to a gene: 7. Germline values: CDR1 LGHDT, CDR2 YNNKEL (reference sequence). The protocol was immunoSEQ multiplex PCR, while the TCRdb copy is restricted to in-frame clones and leaves out a portion. Seen here are fewer than 100,000 clones, about 89% observed once, and the top ten hold about a tenth. The TCR comes from a man between 50 and 59 years old with acute or convalescent COVID-19. The chain carries TRBV3-1 (or the pseudogene TRBV3-2) and TRBJ2-1; 10 nucleotides line up with TRBD2. Sequenced: peripheral blood. Written as DNA, the CDR3 is TGTGCCAGCAGCCAAGAATCACTAGCGGGAAACTATGAGCAGTTCTTC. This codes for CASSQESLAGNYEQFF.